The subject of this entry is one TCR beta chain. The data belong to a study of blood T cells in healthy people across ages. Looked up from germline, CDR1 is SGHTA and CDR2 is FQGTGA. V dropped 3 bases and J dropped 5; count of bases not matched to a gene: 3. The CDR3 consists of 13 residues. Then a second PCR, running roughly 7 to 11 cycles, was carried out with a sample-barcoded 5' primer and a J-beta primer mix. TCRdb recomputed calls from the 5' RACE reads with MiXCR, one row per CDR3 protein. Seen here are about 680,000 distinct CDR3 sequences, approximately 50% observed once, and the top ten hold about a third.

The receptor's source is an older woman in good health. This chain connects TRBV7-3 to TRBJ1-1; 7 nucleotides match TRBD1. Input material: blood. CDR3 loop: CASSFGTVTEAFF. CDR3 nucleotide sequence: TGTGCCAGCAGCTTTGGGACAGTTACTGAAGCTTTCTTT.